The 3 T cell receptor beta chains below come from one sample, sequenced in a study of vaccination and CD4 T cells after COVID-19. Antigens for these TCRs are unknown. Cultured CD4+ T-cell DNA underwent Oncomine TCR Beta short-read sequencing. CD4+ T cells were cultured, and genomic DNA was extracted from them. TCRdb passed the PCR reads through MiXCR, listing each CDR3 protein once. The sample has roughly 9,500 distinct CDR3 sequences; roughly 32% are singletons. Noted treatment: roughly ten-day PBMC culture with coronavirus spike peptide pools or control peptides (ViraFEST assay). Investigators obtained the unexposed donor's CD4+ T cells before the COVID-19 pandemic (2011-2018). The sample consisted of CD4+ T cells from blood, cultured in vitro. These receptors were taken from a human donor in good health.

The chain carries TRBV30 and TRBJ2-7; D might be TRBD2 (6 bases). Trimming stripped 3 bases from V and 2 bases from J, with 17 bases between. The CDR3 covers 15 residues. The germline V gene encodes CDR1 GTSNPN and CDR2 SVGIG (reference sequence). Written as DNA, the CDR3 is TGTGCCTGGAGGGACCATACTAGCAGCCCCTACGAGCAGTACTTC. Protein sequence: CAWRDHTSSPYEQYF.

The V gene is TRBV10-3, the J gene TRBJ1-2; D is possibly TRBD1 (6 bases). Per germline, CDR1 ENHRY and CDR2 SYGVKD. The CDR3 runs to 15 residues. V was cut by 0 bases and J by 0 bases, with 8 bases left in between. CDR3 loop: CAISESRTANYGYTF. CDR3 coding DNA: TGTGCCATCAGTGAGTCCCGGACAGCTAACTATGGCTACACCTTC.

The chain carries TRBV29-1 and TRBJ1-2; tentatively, D is TRBD1 (5 bases). The CDR3 spans 13 residues. Germline V gene data show CDR1 as SQVTM and CDR2 as ANQGSEA. V was pared by 7 bases and J by 4 bases, with 16 bases between. The DNA for the CDR3 is TGCAGCGGGGGGGAGGGTGGGGGCTATGGCTACACCTTC. It encodes CSGGEGGGYGYTF. Drawing the rest from reference TRBV29-1 and TRBJ1-2, the complete variable domain is SAVISQKPSRDICQRGTSLTIQCQVDSQVTMMFWYRQQPGQSLTLIATANQGSEATYESGFVIDKFPISRPNLTFSTLTVSNMSPEDSSIYLCSGGEGGGYGYTFGSGTRLTVV.